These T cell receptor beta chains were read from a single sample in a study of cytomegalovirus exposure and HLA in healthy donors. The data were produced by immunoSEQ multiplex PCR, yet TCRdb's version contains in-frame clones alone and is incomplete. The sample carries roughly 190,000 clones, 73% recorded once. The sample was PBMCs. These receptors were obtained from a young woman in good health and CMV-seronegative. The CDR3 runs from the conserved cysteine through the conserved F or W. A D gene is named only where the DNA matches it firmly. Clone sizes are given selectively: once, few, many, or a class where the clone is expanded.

CASSPTGLEFEQYF | TGTGCCAGCTCGCCGACAGGGCTCGAGTTCGAGCAGTACTTC | TRBJ2-7 | TRBD1 | 14 | TRBV18 | .
CASSPLRMGWAFF | TGTGCCAGCAGCCCGTTGAGAATGGGCTGGGCTTTCTTT | TRBJ1-1 | . | 13 | TRBV7-9 | .
CASREYTSGRWDTQYF | TGCGCCAGCAGAGAATACACTAGCGGGAGGTGGGATACGCAGTATTTT | TRBJ2-3 | TRBD2 | 16 | TRBV5-1 | .
CASSPGSISNQPQHF | TGTGCCAGCTCACCAGGCAGTATTAGCAATCAGCCCCAGCATTTT | TRBJ1-5 | . | 15 | TRBV18 | few
CASSLRGRQFF | TGTGCCAGCAGCTTAAGGGGGAGGCAGTTCTTC | TRBJ2-1 | . | 11 | TRBV7-8 | few
CASSQEVSGPSGLANEQFF | TGCGCCAGCAGCCAAGAGGTATCCGGACCTAGCGGGCTTGCTAATGAGCAGTTCTTC | TRBJ2-1 | TRBD2 | 19 | TRBV4-1 | .
CASSLEAGGTYNEQFF | TGTGCCAGCAGCTTGGAAGCGGGAGGAACCTACAATGAGCAGTTCTTC | TRBJ2-1 | TRBD2 | 16 | TRBV5-4 | .
CASSEWGGDTQYF | TGTGCCAGCAGTGAATGGGGAGGGGATACGCAGTATTTT | TRBJ2-3 | TRBD2 | 13 | TRBV2 | .
CASSLGSSQPQHF | TGTGCCAGCAGCTTGGGGTCGAGTCAGCCCCAGCATTTT | TRBJ1-5 | . | 13 | TRBV5-6 | .
CASSMSGYEQYF | TGTGCCAGTAGTATGTCAGGGTACGAGCAGTACTTC | TRBJ2-7 | . | 12 | TRBV19 | .
CASSSRTDYEQYF | TGTGCCAGCAGCTCCCGGACAGACTACGAGCAGTACTTC | TRBJ2-7 | . | 13 | TRBV5-4 | .
CASSSGTGPISEQYF | TGCGCCAGCAGCTCTGGGACAGGGCCTATCAGCGAGCAGTACTTC | TRBJ2-7 | TRBD1 | 15 | TRBV5-1 | .
CASSLAGSSYEQYF | TGTGCCAGCAGCTTGGCGGGAAGCTCCTACGAGCAGTACTTC | TRBJ2-7 | . | 14 | TRBV7-3 | .
CASSPQTRTDTQYF | TGTGCCAGCAGCCCTCAGACACGCACAGATACGCAGTATTTT | TRBJ2-3 | . | 14 | TRBV7-4 | .
CASSPGQGIDGYTF | TGTGCCAGCTCACCAGGACAGGGGATTGACGGCTACACCTTC | TRBJ1-2 | TRBD1 | 14 | TRBV18 | once
CASSASVAGELFF | TGTGCCAGCAGCGCCTCGGTAGCCGGGGAGCTGTTTTTT | TRBJ2-2 | . | 13 | TRBV7-3 | .
CASSQDRGFTRGTQYF | TGCGCCAGCAGCCAAGACAGGGGGTTTACCCGGGGTACGCAGTATTTT | TRBJ2-3 | TRBD1 | 16 | TRBV4-1 | .
CASSQEGREGLDTQYF | TGTGCCAGCAGCCAAGAAGGGCGGGAGGGCCTGGATACGCAGTATTTT | TRBJ2-3 | TRBD2 | 16 | TRBV4-2 | once
CASSQAYSGRAPYNEQFF | TGCGCCAGCAGCCAAGCGTATAGCGGGAGGGCCCCATACAATGAGCAGTTCTTC | TRBJ2-1 | TRBD2 | 18 | TRBV4-3 | .
CASSSPTAGGTYEQYF | TGTGCCAGCAGCTCCCCCACAGCGGGAGGAACCTACGAGCAGTACTTC | TRBJ2-7 | TRBD2 | 16 | TRBV7-2 | .
CASSQGTGTSRYNEQFF | TGTGCCAGCAGCCAAGGAACGGGGACTAGCAGATACAATGAGCAGTTCTTC | TRBJ2-1 | TRBD2 | 17 | TRBV14 | few
CASSEGLPNTGELFF | TGTGCCAGCAGTGAAGGACTACCTAACACCGGGGAGCTGTTTTTT | TRBJ2-2 | . | 15 | TRBV6-1 | .
CASSLEGAGSFQETQYF | TGTGCCAGCAGCTTGGAGGGGGCAGGGAGCTTTCAAGAGACCCAGTACTTC | TRBJ2-5 | TRBD1 | 17 | TRBV5-5 | .
CASSGVLGGGAGETQYF | TGTGCCAGCAGTGGGGTTCTGGGTGGGGGGGCCGGTGAGACCCAGTACTTC | TRBJ2-5 | . | 17 | TRBV6-1 | .
CASSYTRLNTEAFF | TGTGCCAGCAGTTACACCAGGCTGAACACTGAAGCTTTCTTT | TRBJ1-1 | . | 14 | TRBV6-5 | few
CASSQGSGGYSTQPQHF | TGTGCCAGCAGTCAAGGGAGCGGAGGGTACAGTACGCAGCCCCAGCATTTT | TRBJ1-5 | . | 17 | TRBV9 | .
CASRPGGSYEQYF | TGTGCCAGCAGGCCCGGGGGGAGCTACGAGCAGTACTTC | TRBJ2-7 | TRBD2 | 13 | TRBV7-9 | once
CASSPDRDTEAFF | TGTGCCAGCTCACCAGACAGAGACACTGAAGCTTTCTTT | TRBJ1-1 | . | 13 | TRBV18 | .
CASSLYGGGYTDTQYF | TGTGCCAGCAGTTTATACGGCGGGGGGTACACAGATACGCAGTATTTT | TRBJ2-3 | TRBD2 | 16 | TRBV27 | .
CASSFRLGDEKLFF | TGTGCCAGCAGCTTCAGACTAGGGGATGAAAAACTGTTTTTT | TRBJ1-4 | . | 14 | TRBV7-9 | .
CASSEYGNWSF | TGTGCCAGCAGTGAATACGGTAATTGGTCCTTC | TRBJ1-2 | . | 11 | TRBV6-1 | few
CASNSAGPDTQYF | TGTGCCAGCAACTCTGCAGGTCCTGATACGCAGTATTTT | TRBJ2-3 | . | 13 | TRBV11-2 | .
CARSLVRRSSYEQYF | TGTGCCAGAAGCTTGGTCCGGAGGAGCTCCTACGAGCAGTACTTC | TRBJ2-7 | . | 15 | TRBV5-3 | .
CASSLPGALDTQYF | TGTGCCAGCAGTTTACCAGGGGCACTCGATACGCAGTATTTT | TRBJ2-3 | . | 14 | TRBV27 | .
CASRGGVGAHPTYEQYF | TGCGCCAGCCGGGGGGGGGTAGGGGCCCATCCCACCTACGAGCAGTACTTC | TRBJ2-7 | TRBD2 | 17 | TRBV5-1 | .
CASSPPSQAGVNTGELFF | TGTGCCAGCTCTCCTCCGTCTCAAGCGGGGGTGAACACCGGGGAGCTGTTTTTT | TRBJ2-2 | TRBD2 | 18 | TRBV18 | .
CASSGGGAGYSYNSPLHF | TGTGCCAGCAGTGGAGGAGGTGCAGGATACTCCTATAATTCACCCCTCCACTTT | TRBJ1-6 | . | 18 | TRBV2 | .
CASSLDSDTQYF | TGCGCCAGCAGCCTAGACTCAGATACGCAGTATTTT | TRBJ2-3 | . | 12 | TRBV5-1 | .